These T cell receptor beta chains were read from a single sample in a study of T cell responses to AZD1222 COVID-19 vaccine. The assay was immunoSEQ multiplex PCR, and TCRdb's table has in-frame clones only and misses some. This sample has some 120,000 clones, with around 84% found just once. The sample consisted of peripheral blood, taken on day 0 of AZD1222 vaccination. Source of these receptors: an adult in good health. CDR3s include the opening cysteine and the closing phenylalanine or tryptophan. A D gene is named only where the DNA matches it firmly. Where a row states a size, it is once, few, many or the class of an expanded clone; other rows omit it.

d_call	clone_size	v_call	j_call	cdr3_nt	cdr3_aa
.	.	TRBV7-2	TRBJ1-1	TGTGCCAGCAGCTTAGGGGGGCAGGGCCGGGGAGCTTTCTTT	CASSLGGQGRGAFF
TRBD2	.	TRBV7-2	TRBJ2-3	TGTGCCAGCAGCTTACGTCGTAGCGGGGGGGCTAGCACAGATACGCAGTATTTT	CASSLRRSGGASTDTQYF
.	.	TRBV2	TRBJ1-5	TGTGCCAGCAGTGGTAGGGCCGGCAATCAGCCCCAGCATTTT	CASSGRAGNQPQHF
.	.	TRBV3-1/TRBV3-2	TRBJ1-6	TGTGCCAGCAGCCCTTCCAGGGACGGGTTGGATTCCTATAATTCACCCCTCCACTTT	CASSPSRDGLDSYNSPLHF
TRBD1	.	TRBV11-2	TRBJ1-1	TGTGCCAGCAGACGGGGACAGGGATATATGAACACTGAAGCTTTCTTT	CASRRGQGYMNTEAFF
TRBD1	.	TRBV5-5	TRBJ1-5	TGTGCCAGCAGCCGACAGGGGGACCCCAATCAGCCCCAGCATTTT	CASSRQGDPNQPQHF
TRBD1	.	TRBV14	TRBJ1-1	TGTGCCAGCAGCTTCCGGACAGGGAGAACTGAAGCTTTCTTT	CASSFRTGRTEAFF
.	.	TRBV5-1	TRBJ1-1	TGCGCCAGCAGCTTCAAGGGGGACACTGAAGCTTTCTTT	CASSFKGDTEAFF
.	.	TRBV29-1	TRBJ1-5	TGCAGCGGGCTTATAGGCAATCAGCCCCAGCATTTT	CSGLIGNQPQHF
.	.	TRBV2	TRBJ2-2	TGTGCCAGCTTCACCGGACATACGAACACCGGGGAGCTGTTTTTT	CASFTGHTNTGELFF
TRBD1	few	TRBV10-3	TRBJ1-2	TGTGCCATCACCGACGATGGACAGGGGTCTTATGGCTACACCTTC	CAITDDGQGSYGYTF
.	.	TRBV4-2	TRBJ1-2	TGTGCCAGCAGCCAAGAATATCCAAATGGCTATGGCTACACCTTC	CASSQEYPNGYGYTF
TRBD1	.	TRBV27	TRBJ1-4	TGTGCCAGCAGTAAACCGGGACAGGGGAGGGAACTGTTTTTT	CASSKPGQGRELFF
.	once	TRBV7-9	TRBJ1-1	TGTGCCAGCAGCTTAGTGCAGGAGAACACTGAAGCTTTCTTT	CASSLVQENTEAFF
.	.	TRBV19	TRBJ1-2	TGTGCCAGTAGTCCTTATGAGACTGCGGGAGGCTACACCTTC	CASSPYETAGGYTF
.	.	TRBV13	TRBJ1-6	TGTGCCAGCAGCTTTCGGGGGCCACCCCTCCACTTT	CASSFRGPPLHF
.	.	TRBV7-9	TRBJ2-1	TGTGCCAGCAGCGAAGTTGGGGGGAGCTCCTACAATGGGCAGTTCTTC	CASSEVGGSSYNGQFF
TRBD2	.	TRBV3-1/TRBV3-2	TRBJ2-1	TGTGCCAGCAGCTTAGCGGGAGGGTTCAATGAGCAGTTCTTC	CASSLAGGFNEQFF
.	.	TRBV9	TRBJ1-2	TGTGCCAGCAGCGGAAGAGTTGGAGATGGCTACACCTTC	CASSGRVGDGYTF
.	.	TRBV30	TRBJ1-1	TGTGCCTGGAGTGTGGGCAGCGTGAACACTGAAGCTTTCTTT	CAWSVGSVNTEAFF
.	.	TRBV3-1/TRBV3-2	TRBJ2-3	TGTGCCAGCAGCCAGGGTGAGTTGGAGACGCAGTATTTT	CASSQGELETQYF
TRBD1	.	TRBV27	TRBJ1-5	TGTGCCAGCAACAGACAGGGGGGCAATCAGCCCCAGCATTTT	CASNRQGGNQPQHF
.	few	TRBV30	TRBJ1-1	TGTGCCTGGAGTGGCCGGCAAGGGGACACTGAAGCTTTCTTT	CAWSGRQGDTEAFF